This TCR beta chain was sequenced in a study of radiotherapy plus CTLA-4 blockade in lung cancer. General observations from the study: Among reported predictors of response, early blood T cell clone dynamics with interferon-beta performed best. In blood, TCR clones derived from the tumor expanded after radiotherapy plus ipilimumab.

The CDR3 extends over 15 amino acids. V lost 0 bases and J lost 7; bases outside the gene matches: 5. Germline lookup yields CDR1 GTSNPN and CDR2 SVGIG (reference sequence). On this clone itself: Its cognate antigen is unknown.

Method: immunoSEQ multiplex PCR; TCRdb's copy keeps in-frame clones and lacks some. The data contain around 80,000 clones, around 74% of them seen just once; the ten biggest clones take up 9.5% to 10%. The chain has TRBV30 and TRBJ2-1; 11 bases match TRBD2. The receptor was isolated from a human donor with non-small cell lung cancer whose response to radiotherapy plus ipilimumab could not be evaluated. Sequenced here: peripheral blood, sampled from a patient treated with radiotherapy plus ipilimumab. This CDR3 is CAWSVRLAGWNEQFF. The CDR3 DNA reads TGTGCCTGGAGTGTCCGACTAGCGGGGTGGAATGAGCAGTTCTTC.